This T cell receptor (beta chain) was sequenced in a study of Ad26.COV2.S vaccination and SARS-CoV-2 variants. TCRdb's table, derived via immunoSEQ multiplex PCR, lists solely in-frame clones and lacks some. This table has roughly 180,000 clones, around 88% appearing once. This clone is a singleton in its sample. As yet, its antigen is unknown. The study's findings and limits: Non-spike TCR breadth was similar in vaccine and placebo recipients. Total T cell responses were possibly underestimated by TCR breadth and depth analyses.

V shed 1 base and J 4 bases; nucleotides not matched to a gene: 10. The germline gives CDR1 SGHTA, CDR2 FQGNSA. This CDR3 is 18 amino acids long. This receptor was obtained from a human donor who had recovered from COVID-19. The rearrangement links TRBV7-2 to TRBJ2-5; 12 bases are shared with TRBD2. The sequencing used peripheral blood, collected after recovery from COVID-19. CDR3 region: CASSLVGASGGALETQYF. CDR3 nucleotide sequence: TGTGCCAGCAGCTTAGTTGGGGCTAGCGGGGGGGCTTTAGAGACCCAGTACTTC.